A single sample is the source of the 27 T cell receptor beta chains below, sequenced in a study of control samples from healthy donors and cancer patients. This table comes from immunoSEQ multiplex PCR, and its TCRdb copy is limited to in-frame clones, with some not included. This table holds 24,000 or so clones, approximately 85% found once. The sample taken for sequencing was PBMCs. The receptors were gathered from a man aged 55 to 69 with head and neck cancer.

The chain uses TRBV11-2 and TRBJ1-2; 7 bases match TRBD1. Germline-derived CDR1 and CDR2 are SGHAT and FQNNGV. This CDR3 is 18 amino acids long. The trim removed 1 base at V and 1 base at J, leaving 12 bases unmatched. The DNA for the CDR3 is TGTGCCAGCAGCTTAGGCGGGACAGAACACCGATATAACTATGGCTACACCTTC. Translation gives CASSLGGTEHRYNYGYTF.

The chain carries TRBV5-1 and TRBJ1-1; D remains ambiguous. This CDR3 contains 14 residues. Between the trimmed V and J ends, which lost 0 bases and 4 bases, there was a span of 10 bases. Germline CDR1 reads SGHRS; CDR2 reads YFSETQ. The CDR3 DNA sequence: TGCGCCAGCAGCTTGGTGGGTGGTAGCACTGAAGCTTTCTTT. Translation: CASSLVGGSTEAFF.

This chain joins TRBV4-1 and TRBJ1-1, with TRBD1 as a possible D gene (5 bases). Germline V lookup: CDR1 MGHRA, CDR2 YSYEKL. Trimming removed 2 bases at V and 1 base at J, with 11 bases between. The CDR3 has 15 residues. Here the CDR3 DNA reads TGCGCCAGCAGCCAAATGGCAGGGAGGAACACTGAAGCTTTCTTT. This gives the protein CASSQMAGRNTEAFF.

The rearrangement links TRBV12-3 or TRBV12-4 to TRBJ1-2, with TRBD1 matching 12 bases. The CDR3 covers 12 residues. The CDR3 is CAVGQGARGYTF. The CDR3 bases are TGTGCTGTGGGACAGGGGGCGAGGGGCTACACCTTC.

This chain joins TRBV5-5 and TRBJ2-1; maybe TRBD2 (6 bases). The CDR3 consists of 13 residues. V gave up 3 bases and J gave up 11 bases, with 15 bases separating them. Germline V gives CDR1 SGHKS, CDR2 YYEKEE (reference sequence). The CDR3 sequence is CASSSQTREKQFF. As DNA, the CDR3 is TGTGCCAGCAGCTCGCAGACTAGGGAAAAGCAGTTCTTC. The variable domain in full, completed from reference TRBV5-5 and TRBJ2-1, reads DAGVTQSPTHLIKTRGQQVTLRCSPISGHKSVSWYQQVLGQGPQFIFQYYEKEERGRGNFPDRFSARQFPNYSSELNVNALLLGDSALYLCASSSQTREKQFFGPGTRLTVL.

The rearrangement uses TRBV15 and TRBJ2-1; D is ambiguous. The V end was cut by 0 bases, the J end by 4 bases, with 10 bases between. CDR1 LNHNV and CDR2 YYDKDF come from the germline V gene (reference sequence). The CDR3 covers 15 residues. The CDR3 spells CATSRESHQYNEQFF. The CDR3 bases are TGTGCCACCAGCAGAGAATCGCACCAATACAATGAGCAGTTCTTC. Full variable domain (missing parts from reference TRBV15 and TRBJ2-1): DAMVIQNPRYQVTQFGKPVTLSCSQTLNHNVMYWYQQKSSQAPKLLFHYYDKDFNNEADTPDNFQSRRPNTSFCFLDIRSPGLGDTAMYLCATSRESHQYNEQFFGPGTRLTVL.

V gene TRBV5-1 combines with J gene TRBJ2-1, with TRBD2 matching 10 bases. The CDR3 runs to 15 residues. J lost 3 bases, V lost 6 bases, and 6 bases had no gene match. CDR1 and CDR2 from the germline V gene are SGHRS and YFSETQ. In nucleotides, the CDR3 is TGCGCCAGCACCTCCAGCGGGGGGGACTACAATGAGCAGTTCTTC. It yields the protein CASTSSGGDYNEQFF.

V usage is TRBV7-9 and J usage is TRBJ2-6; no clear D gene. Trimming removed 2 bases at V and 4 bases at J, with 6 bases between. CDR3 length equals 14 residues. The germline CDR1 and CDR2 sequences are SEHNR and FQNEAQ (reference sequence). This chain's CDR3 is CASSLNSGANVLTF. DNA for the CDR3: TGTGCCAGCAGCTTAAACTCGGGGGCCAACGTCCTGACTTTC.

This chain uses TRBV15 with TRBJ1-2; D may be TRBD1 (6 bases). The CDR3 runs 16 residues. Germline V lookup: CDR1 LNHNV, CDR2 YYDKDF (reference sequence). V was pared by 1 base and J by 2 bases, with 14 bases between. As DNA, the CDR3 is TGTGCCACCAGCAGAGGGTTCCCGACAGGCAACTATGGCTACACCTTC. It encodes CATSRGFPTGNYGYTF.

This sequence joins TRBV3-1 (or the pseudogene TRBV3-2) and TRBJ2-5, with D perhaps TRBD1 (6 bases). Trimming pared 2 bases from V and 2 bases from J, leaving 9 bases between. The CDR3 contains 14 residues. Germline V CDR1 and CDR2: LGHDT, YNNKEL (reference sequence). As DNA, the CDR3 is TGTGCCAGCAGCCAATTCCAGGGGCAAGAGACCCAGTACTTC. As protein: CASSQFQGQETQYF.

This clone was recorded once. The chain has TRBV6-1 and TRBJ1-6; no firm D call. Germline V gives CDR1 MNHNS, CDR2 SASEGT. V gave up 2 bases and J gave up 13 bases, with 9 bases separating them. The CDR3 covers 12 residues. CDR3 bases: TGTGCCAGCAGTGAATGGCTCGGCCCCCTCCACTTT. It is translated as CASSEWLGPLHF.

This chain joins TRBV7-9 and TRBJ1-6; possibly TRBD1 for D (5 bases). Germline-derived CDR1 and CDR2 are SEHNR and FQNEAQ (reference sequence). Deletions cut 4 bases from V and 7 bases from J, with 8 bases between. The CDR3 has 13 residues. The CDR3 is CASSYGGNSPLHF. Written as DNA, the CDR3 is TGTGCCAGCAGCTACGGGGGAAATTCACCCCTCCACTTT. Complete variable domain (other parts from reference TRBV7-9 and TRBJ1-6): DTGVSQNPRHKITKRGQNVTFRCDPISEHNRLYWYRQTLGQGPEFLTYFQNEAQLEKSRLLSDRFSAERPKGSFSTLEIQRTEQGDSAMYLCASSYGGNSPLHFGNGTRLTVT.

This chain uses TRBV7-3 with TRBJ2-5; D is perhaps TRBD1 or TRBD2 (5 bases each). Germline-derived CDR1 and CDR2 are SGHTA and FQGTGA. V lost 5 bases to trimming and J lost 7 bases, with 17 bases between them. CDR3 length: 14 residues. The DNA of the CDR3 is TGTGCCAGCAGCCCGGGGCTAGCTGATGGGACCCAGTACTTC. Translating gives CASSPGLADGTQYF.

V usage is TRBV7-9 and J usage is TRBJ2-1; perhaps TRBD1 as D (5 bases). V lost 5 bases and J lost 9, with 14 bases in between. Looked up from germline, CDR1 is SEHNR and CDR2 is FQNEAQ (reference sequence). This CDR3 spans 13 amino acids. CDR3 in DNA: TGTGCCAGCAGCCGCACGACAGCGTCTGAGCAGTTCTTC. Translated: CASSRTTASEQFF.

This sequence joins TRBV6-2 or TRBV6-3 and TRBJ1-1; no clear D. Trimming took off 3 bases at V and 5 bases at J, with 13 bases between the two ends. This CDR3 comprises 14 residues. CDR1 and CDR2 (germline): MNHEY, SVGEGT. This chain's CDR3 is CASSYGWRGTEAFF. In DNA, the CDR3 is TGTGCCAGCAGTTATGGCTGGCGTGGGACTGAAGCTTTCTTT.

This clone is a singleton in its sample. The rearrangement joins TRBV2 to TRBJ2-7; a possible D gene is TRBD2 (5 bases). Trimming shortened V by 3 bases and J by 0 bases, and 12 bases separated the two germline ends. Germline V gene sequence: CDR1 SNHLY, CDR2 FYNNEI. The CDR3 sequence is 15 residues long. CDR3 nucleotides: TGTGCCAGCAGTGAGGGCCCACTAGTCTCCTACGAGCAGTACTTC. Translation gives CASSEGPLVSYEQYF.

The chain couples TRBV12-5 to TRBJ2-3; possible D gene TRBD2, 6 bases. The germline V and J ends were trimmed by 5 bases and 2 bases, with 11 bases remaining between them. This CDR3 has 14 amino acids. The germline gives CDR1 LGHNT, CDR2 FRNRAP. The CDR3 is CASGLGSPTDTQYF. For the CDR3, the DNA is TGTGCTAGTGGTCTCGGGAGTCCCACAGATACGCAGTATTTT.

The table lists this clone with a few counts. The gene calls are TRBV10-3 and TRBJ1-1, with D tentatively TRBD1 (6 bases). Germline V gene sequence: CDR1 ENHRY, CDR2 SYGVKD. The CDR3 contains 13 residues. With 11 bases removed from V and 0 bases from J, the gap between germline ends came to 13 bases. The CDR3 spells CAVKQGMNTEAFF. In DNA, the CDR3 is TGTGCCGTTAAACAGGGTATGAACACTGAAGCTTTCTTT.

A few counts support this clone. The chain links TRBV4-2 to TRBJ2-1; TRBD2 matches at 11 bases. Germline CDR1 and CDR2: LGHNA and YNFKEQ. The length of the CDR3 is 18 residues. V shed 1 base, J shed 1 base, and the junction held 6 bases outside the gene matches. The CDR3 sequence: CASSQVGTSGSSYNEQFF. The CDR3 region has the DNA TGTGCCAGCAGCCAAGTAGGAACTAGCGGGAGTTCCTACAATGAGCAGTTCTTC.

This chain connects TRBV5-1 to TRBJ2-1; 8 bases agree with TRBD2. V trimming: 0 bases; J trimming: 6 bases; junction bases outside the gene matches: 5. Germline CDR1 is SGHRS and CDR2 is YFSETQ. The CDR3 length is 15 residues. The CDR3 nucleotides are TGCGCCAGCAGCTTGGGGCTAGCGGGTATCAATGAGCAGTTCTTC. Its protein is CASSLGLAGINEQFF.

The DNA of the CDR3 is TGTGCCAGTAAGGGACAGGGGGTCTCTGGGGCCAACGTCCTGACTTTC. Amino acids: CASKGQGVSGANVLTF. This sequence joins TRBV19 and TRBJ2-6; the match to TRBD1 covers 11 bases. The CDR3 is made up of 16 amino acids. Germline trimming cut 7 bases from V and 0 bases from J; bases unmatched to any gene: 2. Germline V lookup: CDR1 LNHDA, CDR2 SQIVND (reference sequence). Full variable domain (outside the CDR3, taken from reference TRBV19 and TRBJ2-6): DGGITQSPKYLFRKEGQNVTLSCEQNLNHDAMYWYRQDPGQGLRLIYYSQIVNDFQKGDIAEGYSVSREKKESFPLTVTSAQKNPTAFYLCASKGQGVSGANVLTFGAGSRLTVL.

The J gene is TRBJ1-1, the V gene TRBV18, with no clear D. The CDR3 runs 13 residues. Germline V CDR1 and CDR2: KGHSH, LQKENI. Trimming took off 6 bases at V and 1 base at J, with 9 bases between the two ends. The CDR3 DNA follows: TGTGCCAGCTCGCCGGACGCGAACACTGAAGCTTTCTTT. Translation gives CASSPDANTEAFF.

This chain joins TRBV7-8 and TRBJ1-3, with TRBD1 as a possible D gene (6 bases). V lost 1 base and J lost 0, with 7 bases in between. The CDR3 is made up of 15 amino acids. CDR1 is SGHVS and CDR2 is FQNEAQ in the germline V gene. The CDR3, as DNA: TGTGCCAGCAGCTTAGACAGGGCCTCTGGAAACACCATATATTTT. Its protein is CASSLDRASGNTIYF.

The chain uses TRBV3-1 (or the pseudogene TRBV3-2) and TRBJ2-2; D not certain. The CDR3 extends over 15 amino acids. Per germline, CDR1 LGHDT and CDR2 YNNKEL (reference sequence). Trimming pared 2 bases from V and 0 bases from J, leaving 7 bases between. In DNA form, the CDR3 reads TGTGCCAGCAGCCAACGAACTACGAACACCGGGGAGCTGTTTTTT. Protein sequence: CASSQRTTNTGELFF.

The rearrangement joins TRBV5-4 to TRBJ2-2; perhaps TRBD1 as D (6 bases). V was trimmed by 1 base and J by 1 base, leaving 8 bases between them. Per the germline V gene, CDR1 is SGHNT and CDR2 is YYREEE (reference sequence). The CDR3 loop spans 15 amino acids. The CDR3 sequence: CASSLKGVNTGELFF. The DNA of the CDR3 is TGTGCCAGCAGCTTGAAGGGGGTGAACACCGGGGAGCTGTTTTTT.

J is TRBJ2-2 and V is TRBV12-5; 7 positions agree with TRBD2. V lost 0 bases, J lost 6 bases, and 1 base stayed unmatched. This CDR3 contains 14 residues. Germline V gene lookup returns CDR1 LGHNT and CDR2 FRNRAP. CDR3 loop: CASGLVGGAGELFF. CDR3 DNA: TGTGCTAGTGGTTTGGTGGGGGGGGCCGGGGAGCTGTTTTTT. Full variable domain (remainder filled in from reference TRBV12-5 and TRBJ2-2): DARVTQTPRHKVTEMGQEVTMRCQPILGHNTVFWYRQTMMQGLELLAYFRNRAPLDDSGMPKDRFSAEMPDATLATLKIQPSEPRDSAVYFCASGLVGGAGELFFGEGSRLTVL.

The chain has TRBV5-1 and TRBJ2-7, with a weak D call TRBD2 (6 bases). CDR1 SGHRS and CDR2 YFSETQ come from the germline V gene. The CDR3 length is 14 residues. Trimming left V 5 bases short and J 5 bases short, with 17 bases between. CDR3 nucleotides: TGCGCCAGCAGACTCGCAGGGAGGAACAACGAGCAGTACTTC. Translation gives CASRLAGRNNEQYF.